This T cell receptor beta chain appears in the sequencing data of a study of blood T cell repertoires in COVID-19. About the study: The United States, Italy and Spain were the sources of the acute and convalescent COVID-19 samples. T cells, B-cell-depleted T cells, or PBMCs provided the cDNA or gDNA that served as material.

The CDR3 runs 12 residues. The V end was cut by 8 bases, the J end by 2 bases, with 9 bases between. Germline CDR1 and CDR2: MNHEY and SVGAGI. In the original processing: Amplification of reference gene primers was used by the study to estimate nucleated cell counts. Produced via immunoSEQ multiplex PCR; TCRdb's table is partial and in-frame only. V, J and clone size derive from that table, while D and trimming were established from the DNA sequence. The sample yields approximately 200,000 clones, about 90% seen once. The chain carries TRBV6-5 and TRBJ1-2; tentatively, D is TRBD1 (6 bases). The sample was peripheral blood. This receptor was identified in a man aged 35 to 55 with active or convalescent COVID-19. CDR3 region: CASGQLNYGYTF. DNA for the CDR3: TGTGCCAGCGGACAGCTAAACTATGGCTACACCTTC.